This T cell receptor beta chain was retrieved from a study of identical twins. Looked up from germline, CDR1 is ENHRY and CDR2 is SYGVKD. With 7 bases removed from V and 7 bases from J, the gap between germline ends came to 11 bases. The CDR3 length is 11 residues. This clonotype was detected only a few times. TCRdb reprocessed the 5' RACE reads via MiXCR and lists one record per CDR3 protein. The profile shows 650,000 to 750,000 distinct CDR3 sequences, 21% of them singletons. These data were also reused for a study on T cells expressing NK-cell markers. That source reports: HCMV specificity of the expanded NKG2C+ T cell clones was not established.

The TCR sequence derives from a woman under 30 in good health. Sequenced sample: PBMCs. J is TRBJ2-7 and V is TRBV10-3, with D perhaps matching TRBD2 (6 bases). The DNA of the CDR3 is TGTGCCATCAAAGCGGGCGGGGAGCAGTACTTC. Translated: CAIKAGGEQYF.